This T cell receptor beta chain was sequenced during a study of shared clonotypes between healthy human individuals. On sorted subsets, replicate PCRs used roughly 220 ng DNA, or roughly 30,000 T cell genomes. The protocol was immunoSEQ multiplex PCR, while the TCRdb copy is restricted to in-frame clones and leaves out a portion. The repertoire holds 2 million to 2.5 million clones, with just over 90% as singletons. Donors were healthy HIV-negative adults without recent acute infections or vaccinations. Note on this clone: Its cognate antigen is unknown.

The CDR3 totals 15 residues. Germline trimming cut 6 bases from V and 3 bases from J; bases unmatched to any gene: 8. The germline gives CDR1 MDHEN, CDR2 SYDVKM. Study-level findings and limits: What naive subsets generally showed was a larger estimated richness than memory subsets showed. Shared clonotypes across all four donors exceeded non-shared ones in generation probability.

The TCR originated in a man aged 18 to 29 in good health. Some clones in this sample may be carry-over from other donors' samples. The sequencing sample was made of naive CD4+ T cells from PBMCs. Documented subset: CD45RA+ positively selected. The V and J genes are TRBV28 and TRBJ1-5; 7 bases map to TRBD1. CDR3 sequence: CASRPAGQNNQPQHF. The CDR3 DNA reads as TGTGCCAGCAGACCAGCGGGACAGAACAATCAGCCCCAGCATTTT.